These 3 T cell receptor beta chains came from one sample sequenced in a study of T cell repertoires in aging, cancer and after chemotherapy. A mixed TRB-A/B primer pool amplified rearranged TRB by multiplex touch-down PCR. Each CDR3 protein gets one entry after TCRdb re-called the multiplex PCR reads with MiXCR. The sample holds 7,000 to 9,000 distinct CDR3 sequences, 35% to 45% seen once. The template was genomic DNA from peripheral blood, not RNA. The material sequenced was blood. These receptors all come from a human donor with a solid tumor.

For the CDR3, the DNA is TGTGCCAGCAGCTGGGGTGAGGCCTATGGCTACACCTTC. Protein sequence: CASSWGEAYGYTF. V gene TRBV7-9 combines with J gene TRBJ1-2, with no clear D. From germline, CDR1 is SEHNR and CDR2 FQNEAQ (reference sequence). The CDR3 contains 13 residues. V gave up 4 bases and J gave up 4 bases, with 10 bases separating them.

The rearrangement joins TRBV29-1 to TRBJ1-1; perhaps TRBD1 as D (6 bases). The CDR3 is made up of 14 amino acids. The V end lost 6 bases, the J end lost 5 bases, and 19 bases lay between the germline ends. Germline assignment: CDR1 SQVTM and CDR2 ANQGSEA. Here the CDR3 reads CSVGAGGRGTEAFF. DNA of the CDR3: TGCAGCGTGGGGGCCGGGGGGAGGGGTACTGAAGCTTTCTTT.

V usage is TRBV30 and J usage is TRBJ1-1, with 7 nucleotides matching TRBD1. After removal of 7 bases from V and 6 bases from J, the junction contained 8 bases not matched to a gene. The CDR3 extends over 12 amino acids. CDR1 is GTSNPN and CDR2 is SVGIG in the germline V gene (reference sequence). CDR3 coding DNA: TGTGCCTTGGCAGGGGGTCTGGCTGAAGCTTTCTTT. It codes for CALAGGLAEAFF.